This T cell receptor (beta chain) was sequenced during a study of OX40 agonist ivuxolimab in advanced cancers. Study as a whole: Patients were dosed intravenously with ivuxolimab at 0.01 to 10 mg/kg every 2 weeks.

Germline CDR1 and CDR2: MGHRA and YSYEKL. This CDR3 is built from 18 residues. After removal of 2 bases from V and 7 bases from J, the junction contained 12 bases not matched to a gene. The table came from immunoSEQ multiplex PCR; TCRdb's copy has only in-frame clones and leaves some out. The table has over 150,000 clones, 85% to 95% seen once. Sequences were derived from CD4+ or CD8+ T cells sorted from blood, sampled in a trial of the OX40 agonist ivuxolimab. The TCR originated in an adult with an advanced solid tumor such as melanoma, head and neck, liver or kidney cancer. The chain recombines TRBV4-1 with TRBJ1-6; 9 nucleotides align to TRBD1. CDR3 residues: CASSQRAQGAPGNSPLHF. CDR3 bases: TGCGCCAGCAGCCAACGAGCACAGGGGGCGCCGGGGAATTCACCCCTCCACTTT.